The 17 T cell receptor beta chains below all came from one sample that was sequenced in a study of T cells in Graves' hyperthyroidism and ophthalmopathy. TCR beta CDR3 sequences were amplified from RNA transcripts. The study used the HTBI primer set for a first-round RT-PCR of the TCR CDR3. MiXCR, applied by TCRdb to the multiplex PCR reads, yields one record per CDR3 protein. The table lists 500,000 to 750,000 distinct CDR3 sequences, about 43% of them singletons. Sample: peripheral blood or thyroid tissue (not recorded which). The source of these receptors is a woman between 18 and 30 years old with Graves' hyperthyroidism.

This clonotype showed up many times. The chain employs TRBV12-3 or TRBV12-4 and TRBJ1-1; D is ambiguous. V lost 5 bases and J lost 0, with 10 bases in between. CDR3 length: 14 residues. CDR3 coding DNA: TGTGCCAGCAGTCCCCTGTGGCTGAACACTGAAGCTTTCTTT. This translates into CASSPLWLNTEAFF.

Ten or more counts support this clonotype. The chain has TRBV5-1 and TRBJ1-6, with TRBD1 identical over 8 bases. The CDR3 is 12 residues long. Germline CDR1 is SGHRS and CDR2 is YFSETQ. The trim removed 8 bases at V and 6 bases at J, leaving 1 base unmatched. CDR3 protein: CARGQGNSPLHF. DNA for the CDR3: TGCGCCAGAGGACAGGGTAATTCACCCCTCCACTTT.

The rearrangement joins TRBV15 to TRBJ1-5; possibly TRBD1 for D (5 bases). Germline lookup yields CDR1 LNHNV and CDR2 YYDKDF (reference sequence). The CDR3 runs to 14 residues. The V gene lost 3 bases and the J gene lost 4 bases, with 10 bases spanning the gap. CDR3 bases: TGTGCCACCAGCAGTGAGACAGAGAATCAGCCCCAGCATTTT. Translated, it gives CATSSETENQPQHF.

The sample holds one count of this clonotype. A much bigger clone sits one base away, suggesting this may be a read error. The V and J genes are TRBV20-1 and TRBJ1-2; D remains unclear. Germline values: CDR1 DFQATT, CDR2 SNEGSKA (reference sequence). The CDR3 loop spans 13 amino acids. The V gene lost 7 bases and the J gene lost 5 bases, with 17 bases spanning the gap. Here the CDR3 DNA reads TGCAGTGTGGAAGACCTTACCGCGTATGGCTACACCTTC. Amino acid sequence: CSVEDLTAYGYTF.

This clonotype was detected ten times or more. The chain has TRBV6-2 or TRBV6-3 and TRBJ1-2; TRBD1 matches 7 bases. V trimming: 5 bases; J trimming: 8 bases; junction bases outside the gene matches: 8. Germline CDR1 reads MNHEY; CDR2 reads SVGEGT. The CDR3 covers 13 residues. Written as DNA, the CDR3 is TGTGCCAGCAGTCCAGACAGGGAGAAGGGCTACACCTTC. It is translated as CASSPDREKGYTF.

This clonotype was seen at least ten times. V and J are TRBV6-4 and TRBJ2-7; 11 nucleotides align to TRBD2. CDR1 is MRHNA and CDR2 is SNTAGT in the germline V gene. The J segment lost 6 bases and the V segment lost 3 bases, leaving 10 bases of the junction unmatched. The CDR3 is made up of 16 amino acids. The CDR3 is CASSEPRTSGYGEQYF. The CDR3 DNA is TGTGCCAGCAGTGAGCCGAGGACTAGCGGGTATGGCGAGCAGTACTTC.

At least ten counts were recorded for this clonotype. The rearrangement joins TRBV6-1 to TRBJ1-5, with D tentatively TRBD1 (5 bases). The CDR3 contains 13 residues. V lost 7 bases, J lost 6 bases, and 13 bases lay in between. Germline loops: CDR1 MNHNS, CDR2 SASEGT. The CDR3 sequence: CASTFTGVQPQHF. CDR3 coding DNA: TGTGCCAGCACCTTTACGGGGGTTCAGCCCCAGCATTTT.

There are many counts of this clonotype. CDR3 loop: CASNGQGRIGYTF. DNA of the CDR3: TGTGCCAGCAACGGACAGGGGAGAATCGGCTACACCTTC. The gene calls are TRBV7-2 and TRBJ1-2; 9 nucleotides line up with TRBD1. CDR1 and CDR2 (germline): SGHTA, FQGNSA. Trimming removed 7 bases from V and 8 bases from J; junction bases left unmatched: 8. CDR3 size: 13 residues.

This clonotype was detected only a few times. This rearrangement joins TRBV27 to TRBJ1-4, with D unclear. There are 15 residues in the CDR3. CDR1 is MNHEY and CDR2 is SMNVEV in the germline V gene (reference sequence). Trimming shortened V by 1 base and J by 3 bases, and 9 bases separated the two germline ends. CDR3 in amino acids: CASSLYGVANEKLFF. The CDR3, as DNA: TGTGCCAGCAGTTTATATGGGGTGGCTAATGAAAAACTGTTTTTT.

The chain has TRBV7-3 and TRBJ2-2; maybe TRBD1 (6 bases). CDR1 SGHTA and CDR2 FQGTGA come from the germline V gene. V was cut by 3 bases and J by 5 bases, with 10 bases left in between. The CDR3 consists of 14 residues. The CDR3 loop is CASSLNRVTGELFF. The CDR3 DNA reads as TGTGCCAGCAGCTTGAACAGGGTGACCGGGGAGCTGTTTTTT.

The J gene is TRBJ2-7, the V gene TRBV29-1, with D hard to call. The V end was cut by 7 bases, the J end by 3 bases, with 7 bases between. Germline CDR1 and CDR2: SQVTM and ANQGSEA. The CDR3 is 10 residues long. The CDR3: CSATFYEQYF. CDR3 bases: TGCAGCGCTACGTTCTACGAGCAGTACTTC.

This clonotype showed up many times. The J gene is TRBJ1-4, the V gene TRBV20-1; no clear D. Germline CDR1 and CDR2: DFQATT and SNEGSKA (reference sequence). Trimming took off 3 bases at V and 5 bases at J, with 4 bases between the two ends. This CDR3 contains 11 residues. CDR3 DNA sequence: TGCAGTGCTAGTAGGAATGAAAAACTGTTTTTT. Translation gives CSASRNEKLFF.

This clonotype appeared many times. The chain couples TRBV4-1 to TRBJ2-5, with D possibly being TRBD1 (6 bases). Trimming stripped 1 base from V and 1 base from J, with 10 bases between. This CDR3 has 15 residues. Germline CDR1 reads MGHRA; CDR2 reads YSYEKL. The CDR3 nucleotides read TGCGCCAGCAGCCAAGGAACAGGGCGCCAAGAGACCCAGTACTTC. Its translation is CASSQGTGRQETQYF.

Many counts were recorded for this clonotype. V is TRBV20-1 and J is TRBJ2-7; TRBD1 matches at 8 bases. The CDR3 is 13 residues long. Looked up from germline, CDR1 is DFQATT and CDR2 is SNEGSKA (reference sequence). V lost 6 bases, J lost 2 bases, and 6 bases stayed unmatched. As DNA, the CDR3 is TGCAGTGCCAGGACAGGGACCACCTACGAGCAGTACTTC. Translating it yields CSARTGTTYEQYF.

This clonotype was seen repeatedly, ten times or more. The V call is TRBV7-6, the J call TRBJ2-2, with 7 bases aligning to TRBD1. The CDR3 is made up of 16 amino acids. The germline V gene has CDR1 SGHVS and CDR2 FNYEAQ. V was clipped by 5 bases and J by 4 bases; unmatched bases: 10. CDR3 in amino acids: CASSRTGARSTGELFF. DNA for the CDR3: TGTGCCAGCAGCCGAACAGGGGCTCGTAGCACCGGGGAGCTGTTTTTT.

A remark on this clonotype: Given a much more abundant clone one base away, this may be a read error. V gene TRBV5-5 combines with J gene TRBJ1-3; no firm D call. Germline V lookup: CDR1 SGHKS, CDR2 YYEKEE (reference sequence). This CDR3 region has 14 residues. V was pared by 0 bases and J by 0 bases, with 4 bases between. The CDR3 nucleotides read TGTGCCAGCAGCTTGGGGCTCTCTGGAAACACCATATATTTT. Translation gives CASSLGLSGNTIYF.

In its sample, this clonotype was seen many times. The CDR3 sequence is CAISETGFETQYF. The CDR3 DNA is TGTGCCATCAGTGAAACCGGGTTCGAGACCCAGTACTTC. The chain employs TRBV10-3 and TRBJ2-5; D is unclear. This CDR3 has 13 residues. With 3 bases removed from V and 5 bases from J, the gap between germline ends came to 10 bases. The germline V gene has CDR1 ENHRY and CDR2 SYGVKD.